The 30 T cell receptor beta chains below were found in one sample sequenced in a study of T cell repertoires in cytomegalovirus infection. Their specific antigens are unknown. TCRdb itself ran the reads through MiXCR, one entry per CDR3 protein. The sample includes around 230,000 distinct CDR3 sequences, around two fifths of them seen just once. The sample consisted of CD8+ T cells from cultured PBMCs, taken from culture after CMV antigen stimulation. These receptors came from a human donor in good health (CMV status not recorded). Some clones in this sample may be carry-over from other donors' samples.

This chain links TRBV7-9 with TRBJ1-5; 8 bases are a match to TRBD1. The CDR3 consists of 13 residues. Germline-derived CDR1 and CDR2 are SEHNR and FQNEAQ (reference sequence). The V gene end was trimmed by 4 bases and the J gene end by 7 bases; junction bases not matched to a gene: 3. The CDR3, as DNA: TGTGCCAGCAGCTCGACAGGGGAACAGCCCCAGCATTTT. It yields the protein CASSSTGEQPQHF.

V usage is TRBV11-2 and J usage is TRBJ2-1; 7 nucleotides agree with TRBD2. Germline V CDR1 and CDR2: SGHAT, FQNNGV. J gave up 1 base and V 2 bases, and 5 bases lay outside the gene matches. The CDR3 covers 16 residues. In DNA form, the CDR3 reads TGTGCCAGCAGCTTACGAGGGAGGGTTTCCTACAATGAGCAGTTCTTC. It specifies CASSLRGRVSYNEQFF.

The chain employs TRBV28 and TRBJ1-5, with D maybe TRBD1 (6 bases). This CDR3 is built from 14 residues. Trimming removed 6 bases from V and 7 bases from J, with 16 bases in between. CDR1 and CDR2 from the germline V gene are MDHEN and SYDVKM. The CDR3 loop is CASRRTTGLQPQHF. The CDR3 nucleotides are TGTGCCAGCAGGCGTACCACAGGGTTGCAGCCCCAGCATTTT.

V and J are TRBV20-1 and TRBJ2-7; weak D call: TRBD2 (6 bases). V lost 0 bases to trimming and J lost 0 bases, with 12 bases between them. The CDR3 is 15 residues long. CDR1 is DFQATT, CDR2 SNEGSKA, per germline (reference sequence). CDR3 nucleotides: TGCAGTGCTAGAGAGGCGGGACTGCGCTCCTACGAGCAGTACTTC. Translation gives CSAREAGLRSYEQYF.

This clonotype has more than one count but fewer than ten. The chain carries TRBV6-6 and TRBJ1-1, with a tentative D call TRBD1 (5 bases). Trimming stripped 0 bases from V and 0 bases from J, with 8 bases between. This CDR3 is built from 15 residues. The germline V gene encodes CDR1 MNHNY and CDR2 SVGAGI (reference sequence). The CDR3 region is CASSYSKGVNTEAFF. CDR3 nucleotides: TGTGCCAGCAGTTACTCGAAAGGGGTGAACACTGAAGCTTTCTTT.

This chain links TRBV19 with TRBJ2-5; weak D call: TRBD2 (6 bases). The germline V gene has CDR1 LNHDA and CDR2 SQIVND (reference sequence). Trimming took 3 bases from V and 2 from J, leaving 13 bases between them. The CDR3 runs to 15 residues. The CDR3 DNA follows: TGTGCCAGTAGTATGGGACTCCTTAGACAAGAGACCCAGTACTTC. Translated, it gives CASSMGLLRQETQYF. The full variable domain, rest sourced from reference TRBV19 and TRBJ2-5, is DGGITQSPKYLFRKEGQNVTLSCEQNLNHDAMYWYRQDPGQGLRLIYYSQIVNDFQKGDIAEGYSVSREKKESFPLTVTSAQKNPTAFYLCASSMGLLRQETQYFGPGTRLLVL.

The table lists this clonotype with a few counts. The gene calls are TRBV24-1 and TRBJ2-1, with D unclear. V was pared by 3 bases and J by 5 bases, with 10 bases between. The CDR3 runs 14 residues. CDR1 and CDR2 (germline): KGHDR, SFDVKD. CDR3 loop: CATSDPPGDNEQFF. DNA of the CDR3: TGTGCCACCAGTGATCCCCCAGGAGACAATGAGCAGTTCTTC.

V usage is TRBV20-1 and J usage is TRBJ2-7; 7 bases line up with TRBD1. The CDR3 sequence is 16 residues long. Looked up from germline, CDR1 is DFQATT and CDR2 is SNEGSKA (reference sequence). Germline trimming cut 6 bases from V and 0 bases from J; bases unmatched to any gene: 14. CDR3 in amino acids: CSAPKVPRDSSYEQYF. For the CDR3, the DNA is TGCAGTGCCCCGAAGGTCCCCCGGGACAGCTCCTACGAGCAGTACTTC.

The gene calls are TRBV28 and TRBJ1-2; TRBD1 might be the D (6 bases). This CDR3 is built from 18 residues. Germline lookup yields CDR1 MDHEN and CDR2 SYDVKM. V lost 4 bases and J 5 bases, leaving 26 bases between the germline ends. The CDR3 coding sequence is TGTGCCAGCAGTTCCCCCTCGGACAGCGCGATCGAGGGTTATGGCTACACCTTC. Translating it yields CASSSPSDSAIEGYGYTF.

The chain joins TRBV7-3 to TRBJ2-1, with D unresolved. This CDR3 has 12 residues. The V gene lost 6 bases and the J gene lost 8 bases, with 11 bases spanning the gap. Germline V gene sequence: CDR1 SGHTA, CDR2 FQGTGA. The CDR3 loop reads CASSKEDDEQFF. In DNA, the CDR3 is TGTGCCAGCAGTAAAGAGGATGATGAGCAGTTCTTC.

CDR3 loop: CASWTGDGYTF. CDR3 bases: TGTGCCAGCTGGACAGGAGATGGCTACACCTTC. V usage is TRBV2 and J usage is TRBJ1-2, with TRBD1 matching over 7 bases. Per the germline V gene, CDR1 is SNHLY and CDR2 is FYNNEI. Unmatched junction bases numbered 3, after V lost 8 bases and J lost 6 bases. This CDR3 spans 11 amino acids.

This clonotype occurred a few times. This chain joins TRBV7-9 and TRBJ2-7; the match to TRBD1 covers 9 bases. The V gene's germline CDR1 is SEHNR and CDR2 FQNEAQ (reference sequence). Germline trimming cut 4 bases from V and 0 bases from J; bases unmatched to any gene: 4. The CDR3 covers 15 residues. CDR3 in DNA: TGTGCCAGCAGCTCACCGGGACAGGGCTCCTACGAGCAGTACTTC. Amino acid sequence: CASSSPGQGSYEQYF.

The genes are TRBV28 and TRBJ1-1, with D uncertain. Trimming took off 4 bases at V and 3 bases at J, with 12 bases between the two ends. This CDR3 comprises 14 residues. CDR1 is MDHEN, CDR2 SYDVKM, per germline. CDR3 bases: TGTGCCAGCAGTTCACAACAGCGGTACACTGAAGCTTTCTTT. This codes for CASSSQQRYTEAFF.

This clonotype was seen a few times. CDR3 sequence (DNA): TGTGCCATTCCAGAGCTACAAAGCTCCTATAATTCACCCCTCCACTTT. This codes for CAIPELQSSYNSPLHF. The chain uses TRBV7-9 and TRBJ1-6; D unclear. With 10 bases removed from V and 0 bases from J, the gap between germline ends came to 16 bases. CDR3 length: 16 amino acids. Germline values: CDR1 SEHNR, CDR2 FQNEAQ (reference sequence).

This chain joins TRBV4-2 and TRBJ2-1, with TRBD2 matching 10 bases. The CDR3 covers 15 residues. The germline V gene has CDR1 LGHNA and CDR2 YNFKEQ. V was clipped by 7 bases and J by 4 bases; unmatched bases: 7. CDR3 in amino acids: CASTPLAGDYNEQFF. CDR3 DNA sequence: TGTGCCAGCACCCCTCTAGCGGGAGATTACAATGAGCAGTTCTTC.

This clonotype was observed a few times. The V and J genes are TRBV11-2 and TRBJ2-7; 12 positions agree with TRBD1. V lost 4 bases to trimming and J lost 6 bases; unmatched junction nucleotides: 7. Germline CDR1 reads SGHAT; CDR2 reads FQNNGV. CDR3 length equals 15 residues. The DNA for the CDR3 is TGTGCCAGCAGCTCCTCCGGGACAGGGGGCGCCGAGCAGTACTTC. Its protein is CASSSSGTGGAEQYF.

On this clonotype itself: Sequence at one end of the junction differs from germline and may be a read error. The chain has TRBV28 and TRBJ2-5, with D perhaps TRBD2 (6 bases). Germline-derived CDR1 and CDR2 are MDHEN and SYDVKM. The CDR3 contains 12 residues. The CDR3 reads CASSRGTEGQDF. The CDR3 nucleotides are TGTGCCAGCAGTCGCGGAACGGAGGGCCAGGACTTC.

The chain combines TRBV6-2 or TRBV6-3 with TRBJ2-7; perhaps TRBD1 as D (5 bases). This CDR3 is built from 11 residues. CDR1 is MNHEY and CDR2 is SVGEGT in the germline V gene. V lost 8 bases and J 5 bases, leaving 10 bases between the germline ends. The CDR3 here is CASSQGHEQYF. The CDR3 nucleotides read TGTGCCAGCTCCCAGGGCCACGAGCAGTACTTC.

The chain recombines TRBV27 with TRBJ2-2, with 7 positions matching TRBD2. This CDR3 is 14 amino acids long. The germline V gene has CDR1 MNHEY and CDR2 SMNVEV (reference sequence). The J segment lost 3 bases and the V segment lost 10 bases, leaving 8 bases of the junction unmatched. CDR3 protein: CAISAGRYTGELFF. Written as DNA, the CDR3 is TGTGCCATCTCAGCGGGAAGGTACACCGGGGAGCTGTTTTTT.

The genes are TRBV27 and TRBJ1-5; 8 bases agree with TRBD1. After removal of 5 bases from V and 3 bases from J, the junction contained 9 bases not matched to a gene. The CDR3 has 16 amino acids. Germline CDR1 MNHEY, CDR2 SMNVEV (reference sequence). CDR3 in amino acids: CASSPYTGGNNQPQHF. The CDR3 DNA reads as TGTGCCAGCAGTCCATACACAGGGGGTAACAATCAGCCCCAGCATTTT.

This clonotype was observed a handful of times. The V call is TRBV7-6, the J call TRBJ1-6, with D maybe TRBD1 (6 bases). This CDR3 contains 14 residues. From germline, CDR1 is SGHVS and CDR2 FNYEAQ. Trimming removed 0 bases at V and 9 bases at J, with 9 bases between. CDR3 nucleotide sequence: TGTGCCAGCAGCTTAGCAGGGGGGGGTTCACCCCTCCACTTT. Its translation is CASSLAGGGSPLHF. Full variable domain (outside the CDR3, taken from reference TRBV7-6 and TRBJ1-6): GAGVSQSPRYKVTKRGQDVALRCDPISGHVSLYWYRQALGQGPEFLTYFNYEAQQDKSGLPNDRFSAERPEGSISTLTIQRTEQRDSAMYRCASSLAGGGSPLHFGNGTRLTVT.

V is TRBV19 and J is TRBJ1-1; D is uncertain. CDR1 and CDR2 (germline): LNHDA, SQIVND (reference sequence). With 7 bases removed from V and 4 bases from J, the gap between germline ends came to 4 bases. The CDR3 consists of 10 residues. The CDR3 loop reads CASKATEAFF. CDR3 nucleotides: TGTGCCAGTAAGGCCACTGAAGCTTTCTTT.

The chain uses TRBV29-1 and TRBJ2-7; D is ambiguous. CDR1 is SQVTM and CDR2 is ANQGSEA in the germline V gene. This CDR3 has 14 amino acids. The V end was cut by 0 bases, the J end by 2 bases, with 11 bases between. For the CDR3, the DNA is TGCAGCGTTGAAGACAACCGCCCCCCCTACGAGCAGTACTTC. Protein: CSVEDNRPPYEQYF.

This clonotype was picked up a small number of times. The rearrangement joins TRBV11-2 to TRBJ2-5, with 14 positions matching TRBD2. CDR3 length: 15 amino acids. The trim removed 5 bases at V and 5 bases at J, leaving 4 bases unmatched. The V gene's germline CDR1 is SGHAT and CDR2 FQNNGV. For the CDR3, the DNA is TGTGCCAGCAGCCCCTGGACTAGCGGGAGGGAGACCCAGTACTTC. Translating it yields CASSPWTSGRETQYF.

This clonotype was seen only a few times. The V call is TRBV11-2, the J call TRBJ2-1, with 14 positions matching TRBD2. The germline V gene has CDR1 SGHAT and CDR2 FQNNGV. V shed 5 bases, J shed 8 bases, and the junction held 8 bases outside the gene matches. CDR3 length: 16 amino acids. DNA of the CDR3: TGTGCCAGCAGCCGGAATCCGGGACTAGCGGGAGATGAGCAGTTCTTC. It encodes CASSRNPGLAGDEQFF.

V gene TRBV7-2 combines with J gene TRBJ2-1; D might be TRBD2 (6 bases). There are 16 residues in the CDR3. The germline V gene has CDR1 SGHTA and CDR2 FQGNSA. V was pared by 1 base and J by 2 bases, with 12 bases between. CDR3 bases: TGTGCCAGCAGCTTAGTTGGTGGCGGGACCTACAATGAGCAGTTCTTC. This translates into CASSLVGGGTYNEQFF.

J is TRBJ1-2 and V is TRBV4-1; 10 bases line up with TRBD1. CDR1 and CDR2 from the germline V gene are MGHRA and YSYEKL. J was trimmed by 6 bases and V by 3 bases; bases with no gene match: 10. The CDR3 extends over 16 amino acids. CDR3 nucleotides: TGCGCCAGCAGCCACCTTCCGGGACAGGGGCTAAATGGCTACACCTTC. Residues: CASSHLPGQGLNGYTF.

V is TRBV7-2 and J is TRBJ1-5, with D unclear. The germline V gene has CDR1 SGHTA and CDR2 FQGNSA. Between the trimmed V and J ends, which lost 2 bases and 7 bases, there was a span of 21 bases. The CDR3 runs to 17 residues. In DNA, the CDR3 is TGTGCCAGCAGCTTAAACTCTCCGGGCCTCACGGGACAGCCCCAGCATTTT. Its protein is CASSLNSPGLTGQPQHF.

The chain employs TRBV7-9 and TRBJ2-7; TRBD2 aligns across 13 bases. The germline CDR1 and CDR2 sequences are SEHNR and FQNEAQ (reference sequence). The CDR3 spans 16 residues. Trimming took 5 bases from V and 0 from J; bases not matched to a gene: 4. CDR3 amino acids: CASSLTSGRASYEQYF. In DNA, the CDR3 is TGTGCCAGCAGCCTCACTAGCGGGAGGGCCTCCTACGAGCAGTACTTC. Based on the CDR3 plus reference TRBV7-9 and TRBJ2-7, the full variable domain is DTGVSQNPRHKITKRGQNVTFRCDPISEHNRLYWYRQTLGQGPEFLTYFQNEAQLEKSRLLSDRFSAERPKGSFSTLEIQRTEQGDSAMYLCASSLTSGRASYEQYFGPGTRLTVT.

This clonotype turned up a few times. The V and J genes are TRBV4-1 and TRBJ2-3, with a possible D match to TRBD2 (6 bases). This CDR3 is 16 amino acids long. From germline, CDR1 is MGHRA and CDR2 YSYEKL. The V gene lost 1 base and the J gene lost 0 bases, with 11 bases spanning the gap. The CDR3 reads CASSQGDSSSTDTQYF. The CDR3 nucleotides are TGCGCCAGCAGCCAAGGGGACTCATCTAGCACAGATACGCAGTATTTT.